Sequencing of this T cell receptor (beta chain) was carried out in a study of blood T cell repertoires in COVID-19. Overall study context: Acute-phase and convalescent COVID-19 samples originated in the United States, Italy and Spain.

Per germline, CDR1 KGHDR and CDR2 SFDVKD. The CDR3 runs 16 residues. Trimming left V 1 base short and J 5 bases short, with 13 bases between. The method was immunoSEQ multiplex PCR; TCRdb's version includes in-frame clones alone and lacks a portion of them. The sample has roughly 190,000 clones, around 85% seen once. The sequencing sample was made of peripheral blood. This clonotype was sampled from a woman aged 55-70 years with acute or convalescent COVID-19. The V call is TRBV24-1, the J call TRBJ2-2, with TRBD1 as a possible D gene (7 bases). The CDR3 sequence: CATSDLARGETGELFF. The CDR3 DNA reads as TGTGCCACCAGTGATTTAGCCAGGGGGGAGACCGGGGAGCTGTTTTTT.